The clone carrying this TCR beta chain came up once. Its antigen is currently unknown. One entry per CDR3 protein results from TCRdb running MiXCR on the reads. The sample lists 450,000 to 600,000 distinct CDR3 sequences, about 42% seen once, with 43% in the top ten. The CDR3 length is 14 residues. Germline V gene sequence: CDR1 MNHEY, CDR2 SVGEGT. The V and J ends lost 0 bases and 0 bases respectively, with 2 bases between them. These data belong to a study of T cell repertoires in cytomegalovirus infection. Study summary: CMV epitopes used comprised recently identified HLA-C-restricted ones and well-studied HLA-B-restricted ones. Both CMV infection and a matching HLA type were indicated by public TCR beta signatures. Study results and caveats: CMV-specific TCR beta clonotypes restricted by HLA-C were the ones dominating the ex vivo response.

The chain recombines TRBV6-2 or TRBV6-3 with TRBJ2-2; the D is unclear. The receptor was derived from a human donor in good health (CMV status not recorded). Some clones in this sample may be carry-over from other donors' samples. Sequencing used cultured PBMCs, obtained from culture after CMV antigen stimulation. DNA for the CDR3: TGTGCCAGCAGTTACTCTCCGAACACCGGGGAGCTGTTTTTT. Translated: CASSYSPNTGELFF.